The rows below give T cell receptor beta chains drawn from one sample of a study of molecular identifiers for immune sequencing clone quantification. TCRdb itself ran the PCR reads through MiXCR, one entry per CDR3 protein. The table records some 320,000 distinct CDR3 sequences, 20% to 25% of them present only once. Material: naive CD8+ T cells from blood, with Jurkat cell RNA spiked in. These receptors were collected from a human donor in good health. Some libraries in this study had Jurkat cell RNA spiked in. The CDR3 runs from the conserved cysteine through the conserved F or W. The order of the fields is clone size, D gene, J gene, V gene, CDR3 DNA, CDR3 protein. A D gene is named only where the DNA matches it firmly. Clone size, where shown, is once, few, many, or a class for clones that have expanded.

many,TRBD2,TRBJ2-7,TRBV14,TGTGCCAGCAGCCTGGGACTAGCGGGAGTCTACGAGCAGTACTTC,CASSLGLAGVYEQYF
many,.,TRBJ2-7,TRBV10-3,TGTGCCATCAGTGGAGAACAGAGGATCTACGAGCAGTACTTC,CAISGEQRIYEQYF
many,.,TRBJ2-3,TRBV5-5,TGTGCCAGCAGCTCTCGAGCAGATACGCAGTATTTT,CASSSRADTQYF
.,TRBD1,TRBJ2-5,TRBV20-1,TGCAGTGCTAGAGCCGGACAGGGTGGCTATGGGACCCAGTACTTC,CSARAGQGGYGTQYF
many,.,TRBJ2-3,TRBV7-2,TGTGCCAGCAGCTTAGTAGTGATTTGGGGGGGAAGCACAGGGGATACGCAGTATTTT,CASSLVVIWGGSTGDTQYF
many,.,TRBJ2-2,TRBV15,TGTGCCACCAGTGGAGCGGTAAACACCGGGGAGCTGTTTTTT,CATSGAVNTGELFF
many,.,TRBJ1-2,TRBV29-1,TGCAGCGTTGTTTCCGACAACTATGGCTACACCTTC,CSVVSDNYGYTF
.,.,TRBJ2-7,TRBV6-2/TRBV6-3,TGTGCCAGCACCTTAATGGATCGTGACGCGCAGTACTTC,CASTLMDRDAQYF
many,TRBD2,TRBJ2-7,TRBV20-1,TGCAGTGCCCCCCCACCCGTTGACGGGAGGCTCTCCTACGAGCAGTACTTC,CSAPPPVDGRLSYEQYF
many,TRBD1,TRBJ2-7,TRBV27,TGTGCCAGCAGTTCACAGGGGGCAGTTAACGAGCAGTACTTC,CASSSQGAVNEQYF
few,.,TRBJ2-7,TRBV4-3,TGCGCCAGCAGCCAAGAGCACGAGATAGGATCCTACGAGCAGTACTTC,CASSQEHEIGSYEQYF
few,.,TRBJ1-1,TRBV18,TGTGCCAGCTCATCTCAAGCGGCGAGGTTTGAAACTGAAGCTTTCTTT,CASSSQAARFETEAFF
.,.,TRBJ2-7,TRBV29-1,TGCAGCGTTGCGGCAGACGGAGACGAGCAGTACTTC,CSVAADGDEQYF
few,TRBD2,TRBJ2-2,TRBV9,TGTGCCAGCAGCGAGGGGTTAGCGGGGACCGGGGAGCTGTTTTTT,CASSEGLAGTGELFF
.,.,TRBJ2-6,TRBV7-9,TGTGCCAGCAGCAACCGGAACGTCAGCTCTGGGGCCAACGTCCTGACTTTC,CASSNRNVSSGANVLTF
many,TRBD1,TRBJ1-1,TRBV6-5,TGTGCCACCCTACGACAGGGGTTAATCACTGAAGCTTTCTTT,CATLRQGLITEAFF
.,TRBD2,TRBJ2-2,TRBV7-9,TGTGCCAGCTGCCGGGACAGTCCGACTAGCGGGGGGACCGGGGAGCTGTTTTTT,CASCRDSPTSGGTGELFF
many,.,TRBJ2-3,TRBV4-1,TGCGCCAGCAGCCAAGGCCCCCTCGGGGCGGGGACTACAGATACGCAGTATTTT,CASSQGPLGAGTTDTQYF
many,.,TRBJ2-5,TRBV5-3,TGTGCCAGAAGCTGGCCTCCCGGGGTCCCAGAGACCCAGTACTTC,CARSWPPGVPETQYF
.,.,TRBJ2-7,TRBV30,TGTGCCTGGCGACGGACCCTTATGCCGTACGAGCAGTACTTC,CAWRRTLMPYEQYF
many,.,TRBJ2-7,TRBV25-1,TGTGCCAGCACCTTATCTGGGAGCTCCTACGAGCAGTACTTC,CASTLSGSSYEQYF
many,TRBD2,TRBJ2-5,TRBV7-9,TGTGCCAGCAACCTACTAGCGGGGAACCAAGAGACCCAGTACTTC,CASNLLAGNQETQYF
many,TRBD2,TRBJ2-7,TRBV29-1,TGCAGCGTCTCCGGACTAGCGGGGGAATACGAGCAGTACTTC,CSVSGLAGEYEQYF
many,.,TRBJ2-1,TRBV24-1,TGTGCCACCTCCTCGGGCGGCTCCTACAATGAGCAGTTCTTC,CATSSGGSYNEQFF
many,.,TRBJ1-2,TRBV7-6,TGTGCCAGCACCCAAGAACTTAACTATGGCTACACCTTC,CASTQELNYGYTF
many,.,TRBJ2-6,TRBV7-9,TGTGCCAGCATCGCCGTACCGGGCGCCGATGGGGCCAACGTCCTGACTTTC,CASIAVPGADGANVLTF
few,.,TRBJ1-2,TRBV7-6,TGTGCCAGCACCCAAGGACTTAACTATGGCTACACCTTC,CASTQGLNYGYTF
many,.,TRBJ2-3,TRBV7-9,TGTGCCAGCAGCTTACGGGGCTCGGCCCCAGATACGCAGTATTTT,CASSLRGSAPDTQYF
many,.,TRBJ1-1,TRBV6-1,TGTGCCAGCAGTGAATCCAGAACTGAAGCTTTCTTT,CASSESRTEAFF
many,.,TRBJ2-3,TRBV21-1,TGTGCCAGCAGCAAAAGGGGGCGGGGACAGGTGTCCACAGATACGCAGTATTTT,CASSKRGRGQVSTDTQYF
many,TRBD1,TRBJ2-5,TRBV12-3/TRBV12-4,TGTGCCAGCAGTTTAGACCCGTACTCCGGGACAGCAGAGACCCAGTACTTC,CASSLDPYSGTAETQYF
.,.,TRBJ2-1,TRBV20-1,TGCAGTGCTGCCCATGTAGCGTCGGGGAACAATGAGCAGTTCTTC,CSAAHVASGNNEQFF
many,.,TRBJ2-7,TRBV29-1,TGCAGCGTTGTAGGGAGTGGGAGCTCCTACGAGCAGTACTTC,CSVVGSGSSYEQYF
many,TRBD1,TRBJ2-3,TRBV7-9,TGTGCCAGCAGTTTTCTCGACAGGGGGCACACAGATACGCAGTATTTT,CASSFLDRGHTDTQYF
few,TRBD2,TRBJ2-3,TRBV6-5,TGTGCCAGCAGATTAGCGGGAAGAATTGCTTCCGGCACAGATACGCAGTATTTT,CASRLAGRIASGTDTQYF
.,.,TRBJ2-1,TRBV18,TGTGCCAGCTCACCACCGTGGTATGATGAGCAGTTCTTC,CASSPPWYDEQFF